This passage covers 21 T cell receptor beta chains from one sample sequenced in a study of blood T cells in healthy people across ages (dated by TCRdb to about 2015). The method was 5' RACE. TCRdb names Illumina HiSeq 2500 as the instrument used. A second about 7 to 12 cycle PCR used a sample-barcoded 5' primer and a J-beta primer mix. Using fastp at Q25 and MiXCR, TCRdb reprocessed the public reads and kept productive beta chains. Rows with a matching CDR3 protein are joined into one entry that keeps the most common DNA and genes. The sample records fewer than 900,000 distinct CDR3 sequences, approximately 39% of which are singletons. Approximately 22% of the sample belongs to the ten largest clones. What was sequenced was blood. These TCRs come from a woman aged 60-75 years in good health.

This clonotype was detected only a few times. The genes are TRBV5-1 and TRBJ2-2; 11 nucleotides match TRBD1. The CDR3 contains 17 residues. V lost 5 bases and J lost 2; bases outside the gene matches: 8. Germline lookup yields CDR1 SGHRS and CDR2 YFSETQ. The CDR3 protein is CASRPPGTGGNTGELFF. CDR3 DNA: TGCGCCAGCAGACCTCCGGGGACAGGGGGTAACACCGGGGAGCTGTTTTTT.

In its sample, this clonotype was seen a few times. This chain connects TRBV24-1 to TRBJ2-7; no clear D. This CDR3 comprises 13 residues. V was cut by 1 base and J by 4 bases, with 7 bases left in between. Germline CDR1 and CDR2: KGHDR and SFDVKD. The CDR3 DNA is TGTGCCACCAGTGATTTTTCCAGGTACGAGCAGTACTTC. Its protein product is CATSDFSRYEQYF.

This clonotype was seen only a few times. The chain joins TRBV20-1 to TRBJ1-2, with D possibly TRBD1 on 6 matching bases. This CDR3 spans 13 amino acids. Trimming stripped 1 base from V and 8 bases from J, with 14 bases between. Germline assignment: CDR1 DFQATT and CDR2 SNEGSKA (reference sequence). In DNA form, the CDR3 reads TGCAGTGCTAGAGCCACAGGGAGTTCGGGCTACACCTTC. It specifies CSARATGSSGYTF.

This clonotype was seen only once. A much larger clone differs by one base, so this may be a read error. The chain has TRBV29-1 and TRBJ2-4; D perhaps matches TRBD2 (5 bases). The CDR3 spans 13 residues. Germline-derived CDR1 and CDR2 are SQVTM and ANQGSEA. The V end was cut by 4 bases, the J end by 2 bases, with 9 bases between. Here the CDR3 reads CSVVGEPKNIQYF. The CDR3 bases are TGCAGCGTTGTCGGGGAGCCCAAAAACATTCAGTACTTC.

The CDR3 loop is CASSATSLDPGELFF. In DNA form, the CDR3 reads TGTGCCAGCAGCGCGACTAGCCTTGACCCCGGGGAGCTGTTTTTT. The J gene is TRBJ2-2, the V gene TRBV6-4, with 7 bases matching TRBD2. The CDR3 is 15 amino acids. The V gene end was trimmed by 6 bases and the J gene end by 6 bases; junction bases not matched to a gene: 10. The V gene's germline CDR1 is MRHNA and CDR2 SNTAGT.

The chain links TRBV29-1 to TRBJ1-4; D may be TRBD1 (5 bases). The germline CDR1 and CDR2 sequences are SQVTM and ANQGSEA. The CDR3 has 13 residues. The ends were cut back, 2 bases at V and 7 bases at J, with 11 bases in the middle. The CDR3 reads CSVERGLGEKLFF. Here the CDR3 DNA reads TGCAGCGTTGAAAGGGGATTGGGTGAAAAACTGTTTTTT.

The chain joins TRBV12-3 or TRBV12-4 to TRBJ2-1; 9 bases map to TRBD2. The CDR3 runs to 13 residues. V lost 8 bases and J lost 5; bases outside the gene matches: 4. Written as DNA, the CDR3 is TGTGCCAGCGCTACTAGCGGGCACAATGAGCAGTTCTTC. Its translation is CASATSGHNEQFF.

The genes are TRBV6-2 or TRBV6-3 and TRBJ2-1; 8 positions agree with TRBD2. Germline assignment: CDR1 MNHEY and CDR2 SVGEGT. The V gene end was trimmed by 7 bases and the J gene end by 6 bases; junction bases not matched to a gene: 11. CDR3 length: 15 amino acids. CDR3 in amino acids: CASTSDGREVNEQFF. CDR3 DNA sequence: TGTGCCAGCACCTCGGACGGGAGGGAGGTCAATGAGCAGTTCTTC.

The table lists this clonotype with a few counts. The genes are TRBV5-1 and TRBJ1-4, with TRBD1 identical over 9 bases. This CDR3 is built from 14 residues. From germline, CDR1 is SGHRS and CDR2 YFSETQ. V shed 2 bases and J 7 bases; nucleotides not matched to a gene: 3. In DNA form, the CDR3 reads TGCGCCAGCAGCTTACAGGGGGCGCTTGAAAAACTGTTTTTT. Protein sequence: CASSLQGALEKLFF.

The chain couples TRBV9 to TRBJ2-2; D might be TRBD2 (5 bases). Trimming took 4 bases from V and 6 from J, leaving 10 bases between them. The CDR3 is 13 residues long. Germline V gene lookup returns CDR1 SGDLS and CDR2 YYNGEE. CDR3 DNA: TGTGCCAGCAGCCCCCGGGATGCCGGGGAGCTGTTTTTT. It is translated as CASSPRDAGELFF. Using reference TRBV9 and TRBJ2-2 for the parts outside the CDR3, the full variable domain is DSGVTQTPKHLITATGQRVTLRCSPRSGDLSVYWYQQSLDQGLQFLIQYYNGEERAKGNILERFSAQQFPDLHSELNLSSLELGDSALYFCASSPRDAGELFFGEGSRLTVL.

As regards this clonotype: At one end the junction does not follow the germline gene, possibly because of a read error. V usage is TRBV14 and J usage is TRBJ2-1; TRBD2 matches at 9 bases. The germline V gene encodes CDR1 SGHDN and CDR2 FVKESK. The CDR3 has 16 residues. The CDR3 protein is CASSPPRLAGNNERFF. The CDR3, as DNA: TGTGCCAGCAGCCCCCCCCGGCTAGCGGGGAACAATGAGCGGTTCTTC. The full variable domain, with the rest looked up from reference TRBV14 and TRBJ2-1, is EAGVTQFPSHSVIEKGQTVTLRCDPISGHDNLYWYRRVMGKEIKFLLHFVKESKQDESGMPNNRFLAERTGGTYSTLKVQPAELEDSGVYFCASSPPRLAGNNERFFGPGTRLTVL.

The rearrangement uses TRBV28 and TRBJ2-1; D may be TRBD1 or TRBD2 (6 bases each). The DNA end is more similar to TRBJ2-7, so the J call may be wrong. In germline, CDR1 is MDHEN, CDR2 SYDVKM. The CDR3 length is 15 residues. This chain's CDR3 is CASSPAEGGYNEQYF. The CDR3 coding sequence is TGTGCCAGCAGCCCGGCTGAGGGGGGATACAATGAGCAGTACTTC.

This clonotype came up a few times. The rearrangement links TRBV5-1 to TRBJ2-5, with 9 bases fitting TRBD2. CDR3 length: 14 amino acids. The germline V gene encodes CDR1 SGHRS and CDR2 YFSETQ. The J segment lost 4 bases and the V segment lost 1 base, leaving 2 bases of the junction unmatched. For the CDR3, the DNA is TGCGCCAGCAGCTTGCGACTAGCGGTAGAGACCCAGTACTTC. It codes for CASSLRLAVETQYF. The whole variable domain, filled in from reference TRBV5-1 and TRBJ2-5, reads KAGVTQTPRYLIKTRGQQVTLSCSPISGHRSVSWYQQTPGQGLQFLFEYFSETQRNKGNFPGRFSGRQFSNSRSEMNVSTLELGDSALYLCASSLRLAVETQYFGPGTRLLVL.

The rearrangement uses TRBV24-1 and TRBJ2-1; 7 nucleotides align to TRBD2. TRBJ2-7 explains the end of the DNA better; the J call may be wrong. Germline-derived CDR1 and CDR2 are KGHDR and SFDVKD. There are 16 residues in the CDR3. The CDR3 loop reads CATSDPGVAGLNEQYF. CDR3 bases: TGTGCCACCAGTGACCCCGGGGTAGCGGGCCTAAATGAGCAGTACTTC.

There are a few counts of this clonotype. V usage is TRBV4-1 and J usage is TRBJ2-3; 10 bases fit TRBD2. Trimming at V came to 4 bases and at J to 4 bases, leaving 8 bases not matched to a gene. The CDR3 spans 16 residues. Germline CDR1 reads MGHRA; CDR2 reads YSYEKL. This CDR3 reads CASSRPSGRDPDTQYF. DNA for the CDR3: TGCGCCAGCAGCCGTCCGAGCGGGAGGGACCCAGATACGCAGTATTTT.

The genes are TRBV29-1 and TRBJ1-2, with 7 bases lining up with TRBD1. J gave up 4 bases and V 7 bases, and 9 bases lay outside the gene matches. Germline CDR1 is SQVTM and CDR2 is ANQGSEA. CDR3 length equals 13 residues. The CDR3 nucleotides are TGCAGCGAGCCGGGACAGCAAACCTATGGCTACACCTTC. Translating gives CSEPGQQTYGYTF.

The table lists this clonotype with a few counts. The chain couples TRBV15 to TRBJ2-5; tentative D call: TRBD2 (6 bases). Trimming stripped 2 bases from V and 11 bases from J, with 33 bases between. Germline CDR1 is LNHNV and CDR2 is YYDKDF (reference sequence). CDR3 length: 19 amino acids. As DNA, the CDR3 is TGTGCCACCAGCAGAATCCGGGACGGATCGAGTTTCGTGCGGGGTGAGCAGTACTTC. Encoded protein: CATSRIRDGSSFVRGEQYF.

This clonotype has more than one count but fewer than ten. The chain has TRBV11-2 and TRBJ2-7, with unresolved D. CDR1 is SGHAT, CDR2 FQNNGV, per germline. Trimming took off 5 bases at V and 0 bases at J, with 14 bases between the two ends. This CDR3 comprises 15 residues. The CDR3 region has the DNA TGTGCCAGCAGCCTACCCGAGTGGAGCTCCTACGAGCAGTACTTC. Translation: CASSLPEWSSYEQYF.

The J gene is TRBJ2-7, the V gene TRBV7-8; 13 bases align to TRBD2. Trimming cost V 3 bases and J 1 base; bases outside gene matches: 6. Germline assignment: CDR1 SGHVS and CDR2 FQNEAQ. CDR3 length equals 17 residues. DNA of the CDR3: TGTGCCAGCAGCTTTGGGACTAGCGGGGATGTTTCCTACGAGCAGTACTTC. Translated: CASSFGTSGDVSYEQYF. Together with reference TRBV7-8 and TRBJ2-7, the CDR3 gives the full variable domain: GAGVSQSPRYKVAKRGQDVALRCDPISGHVSLFWYQQALGQGPEFLTYFQNEAQLDKSGLPSDRFFAERPEGSVSTLKIQRTQQEDSAVYLCASSFGTSGDVSYEQYFGPGTRLTVT.

To note about this clonotype: It is unclear where the CDR3 begins or ends on the DNA, so no DNA is shown, and the CDR3 is as TCRdb lists it. The V gene is TRBV20-1, the J gene TRBJ2-1. CDR1 is DFQATT and CDR2 is SNEGSKA in the germline V gene (reference sequence). The CDR3 spans 14 residues, counting both ends. CDR3 sequence: CSILAQSSYNEQFF.

The genes are TRBV6-8 and TRBJ2-7; 7 positions match TRBD2. Gene TRBJ2-5 matches the end of the DNA better, so the J call may be wrong. The germline V gene has CDR1 MNHGY and CDR2 SAAAGT. CDR3 length: 11 residues. The CDR3 protein is CRGEGSGTQYF. The DNA of the CDR3 is TGTCGGGGGGAGGGCTCGGGGACCCAGTACTTC.